This T cell receptor beta chain appears in the sequencing data of a study of shared clonotypes between healthy human individuals. Overall study: Per donor, CD8 memory used one plate, CD8 naive used two, CD4 memory used three and CD4 naive used three.

Trimming at V came to 8 bases and at J to 9 bases, leaving 4 bases not matched to a gene. Per the germline V gene, CDR1 is MNHNS and CDR2 is SASEGT. The CDR3 has 13 amino acids. CD45RO-negative, CCR7-positively selected cells formed the naive CD8 fraction, excluding terminally differentiated effector memory CD45RA+ cells. Here immunoSEQ multiplex PCR was the method, and the copy in TCRdb shows in-frame clones only, minus some. The profile shows about 1.9 million clones, roughly 93% of them singletons. Turning to this clone: The target antigen is unknown.

General study findings and limits: The study generally estimated greater richness for naive than memory subsets. It was the few donors that limited the genetic and exposure-history diversity represented.

The clonotype comes from a man younger than 30 in good health. Some clones in this sample may be carry-over from other donors' samples. Sequenced sample: naive CD8+ T cells from PBMCs. The chain links TRBV6-1 to TRBJ2-1; 13 nucleotides align to TRBD2. For the CDR3, the DNA is TGTGCCAGCGCGGGACTAGCGGGAAGTGAGCAGTTCTTC. Amino acids: CASAGLAGSEQFF.